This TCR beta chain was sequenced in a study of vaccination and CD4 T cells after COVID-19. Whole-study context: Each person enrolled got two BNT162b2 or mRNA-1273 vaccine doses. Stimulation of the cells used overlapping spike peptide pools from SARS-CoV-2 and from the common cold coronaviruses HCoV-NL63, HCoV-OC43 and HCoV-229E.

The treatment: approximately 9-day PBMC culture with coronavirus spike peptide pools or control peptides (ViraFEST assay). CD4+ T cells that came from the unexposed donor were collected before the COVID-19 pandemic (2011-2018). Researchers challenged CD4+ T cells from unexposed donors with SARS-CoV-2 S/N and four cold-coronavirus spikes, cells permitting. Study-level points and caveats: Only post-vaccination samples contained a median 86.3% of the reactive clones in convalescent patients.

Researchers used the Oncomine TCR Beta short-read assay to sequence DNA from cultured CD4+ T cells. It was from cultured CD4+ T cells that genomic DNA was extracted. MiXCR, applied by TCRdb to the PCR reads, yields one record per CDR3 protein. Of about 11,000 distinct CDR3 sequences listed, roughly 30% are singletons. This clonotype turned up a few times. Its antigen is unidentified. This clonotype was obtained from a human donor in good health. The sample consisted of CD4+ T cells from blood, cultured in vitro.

The CDR3 nucleotides read TGTGCCAGCAGTTTACGGCAGCACACCGGGGAGCTGTTTTTT. This sequence encodes CASSLRQHTGELFF. The chain has TRBV27 and TRBJ2-2, with D unresolved. V gave up 2 bases and J gave up 3 bases, with 7 bases separating them. From germline, CDR1 is MNHEY and CDR2 SMNVEV (reference sequence). The CDR3 extends over 14 amino acids.